This T cell receptor (beta chain) was sequenced during a study of blood T cell repertoires in COVID-19. Study background: Samples of COVID-19 (acute and convalescent) were obtained from the United States, Italy and Spain. T cells, B-cell-depleted T cells, or PBMCs supplied cDNA or gDNA.

The V end lost 5 bases, the J end lost 3 bases, and 10 bases lay between the germline ends. The CDR3 loop spans 14 amino acids. The germline V gene has CDR1 LNHNV and CDR2 YYDKDF (reference sequence). In the study's own analysis: From reference gene primer amplification, estimates of nucleated cell counts were derived. Assay: immunoSEQ multiplex PCR; the TCRdb copy retains only in-frame clones and omits some. The V and J calls and the clone size are those of that table, but D and trimming were determined from the DNA. This table holds approximately 100,000 clones, about 90% found once. The sample was peripheral blood. This TCR derives from a human donor in a cohort sampled during active COVID-19. The genes are TRBV15 and TRBJ2-2; maybe TRBD1 (5 bases). CDR3 amino acids: CATSGRQYTGELFF. In DNA form, the CDR3 reads TGTGCCACCAGCGGAAGACAGTACACCGGGGAGCTGTTTTTT. Variable domain in full (rest from reference TRBV15 and TRBJ2-2): DAMVIQNPRYQVTQFGKPVTLSCSQTLNHNVMYWYQQKSSQAPKLLFHYYDKDFNNEADTPDNFQSRRPNTSFCFLDIRSPGLGDTAMYLCATSGRQYTGELFFGEGSRLTVL.